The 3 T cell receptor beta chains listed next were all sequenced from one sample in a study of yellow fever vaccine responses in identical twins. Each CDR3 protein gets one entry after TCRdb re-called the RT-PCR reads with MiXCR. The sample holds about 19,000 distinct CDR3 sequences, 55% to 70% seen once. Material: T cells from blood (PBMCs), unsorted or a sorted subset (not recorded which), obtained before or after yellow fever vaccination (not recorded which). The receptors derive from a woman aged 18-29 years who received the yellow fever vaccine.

CDR3 DNA sequence: TGTGCCAGCAGCTTAGAGCAGGGGACGTCACCCCTCCACTTT. Its protein is CASSLEQGTSPLHF. This rearrangement joins TRBV7-6 to TRBJ1-6, with a weak D call TRBD1 (6 bases). V lost 1 base and J 10 bases, leaving 11 bases between the germline ends. This CDR3 comprises 14 residues. CDR1 is SGHVS and CDR2 is FNYEAQ in the germline V gene.

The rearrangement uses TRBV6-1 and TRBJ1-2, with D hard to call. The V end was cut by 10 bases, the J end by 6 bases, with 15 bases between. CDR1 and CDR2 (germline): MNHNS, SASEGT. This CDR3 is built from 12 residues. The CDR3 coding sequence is TGTGCCACCGGTGTGGGGAGCCATGGCTACACCTTC. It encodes CATGVGSHGYTF.

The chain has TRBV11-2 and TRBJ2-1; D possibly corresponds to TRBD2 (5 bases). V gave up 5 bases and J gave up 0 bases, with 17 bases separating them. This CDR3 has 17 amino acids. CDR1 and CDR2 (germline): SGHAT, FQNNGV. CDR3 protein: CASSTTTRGLSYNEQFF. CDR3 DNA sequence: TGTGCCAGCAGCACCACCACCCGAGGGCTCTCCTACAATGAGCAGTTCTTC. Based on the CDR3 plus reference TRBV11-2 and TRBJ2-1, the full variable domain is EAGVAQSPRYKIIEKRQSVAFWCNPISGHATLYWYQQILGQGPKLLIQFQNNGVVDDSQLPKDRFSAERLKGVDSTLKIQPAKLEDSAVYLCASSTTTRGLSYNEQFFGPGTRLTVL.